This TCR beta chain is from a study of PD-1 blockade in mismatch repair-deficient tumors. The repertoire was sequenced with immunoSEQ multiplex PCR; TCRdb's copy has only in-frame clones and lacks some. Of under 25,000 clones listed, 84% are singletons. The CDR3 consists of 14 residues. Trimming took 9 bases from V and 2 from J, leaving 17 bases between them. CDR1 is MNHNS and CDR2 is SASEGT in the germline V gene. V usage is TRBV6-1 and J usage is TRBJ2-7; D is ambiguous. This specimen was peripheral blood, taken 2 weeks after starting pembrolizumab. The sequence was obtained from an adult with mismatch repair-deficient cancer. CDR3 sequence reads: CASTSRPGPYEQYF. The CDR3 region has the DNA TGTGCCAGTACCTCTAGGCCCGGCCCCTACGAGCAGTACTTC.